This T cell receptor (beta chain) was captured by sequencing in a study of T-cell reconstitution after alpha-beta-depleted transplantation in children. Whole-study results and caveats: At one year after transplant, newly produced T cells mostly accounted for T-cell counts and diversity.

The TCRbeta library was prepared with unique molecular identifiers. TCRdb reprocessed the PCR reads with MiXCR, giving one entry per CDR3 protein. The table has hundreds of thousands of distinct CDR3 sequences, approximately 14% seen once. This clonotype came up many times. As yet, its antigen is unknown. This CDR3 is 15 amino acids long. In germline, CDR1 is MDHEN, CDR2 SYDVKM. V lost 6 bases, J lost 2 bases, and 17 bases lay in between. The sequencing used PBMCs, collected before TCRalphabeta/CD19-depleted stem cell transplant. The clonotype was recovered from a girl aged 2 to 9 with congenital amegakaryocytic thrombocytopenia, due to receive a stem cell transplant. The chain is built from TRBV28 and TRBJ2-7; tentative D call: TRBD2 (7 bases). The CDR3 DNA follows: TGTGCCAGCAGGGGGGGGCGATGGGAACCCTACGAGCAGTACTTC. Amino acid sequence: CASRGGRWEPYEQYF.